The 20 T cell receptor beta chains listed next were all sequenced from one sample in a study of siplizumab effects on memory and regulatory T cells. Produced via immunoSEQ multiplex PCR; TCRdb's table is partial and in-frame only. This table holds around 95,000 clones, 85% to 95% found once. The specimen was non-Treg CD4+ T cells sorted from blood. The receptors originated from a human donor in good health.

The V call is TRBV10-2, the J call TRBJ2-1; D might be TRBD1 (6 bases). The CDR3 totals 15 residues. The germline V and J ends were trimmed by 6 bases and 2 bases, with 14 bases remaining between them. Germline lookup yields CDR1 WSHSY and CDR2 SAAADI. The CDR3 sequence is CASRTGTPPYNEQFF. Written as DNA, the CDR3 is TGCGCCAGCAGGACCGGGACACCCCCCTACAATGAGCAGTTCTTC.

The rearrangement links TRBV6-5 to TRBJ1-2, with D tentatively TRBD1 (6 bases). Germline CDR1 reads MNHEY; CDR2 reads SVGAGI. The CDR3 spans 15 residues. The V end lost 7 bases, the J end lost 2 bases, and 17 bases lay between the germline ends. CDR3 sequence (DNA): TGTGCCAGCATAGGGGGGCGCCTGGAAAACTATGGCTACACCTTC. Its translation is CASIGGRLENYGYTF.

The chain links TRBV7-9 to TRBJ1-1; D perhaps matches TRBD1 (6 bases). Looked up from germline, CDR1 is SEHNR and CDR2 is FQNEAQ (reference sequence). The CDR3 has 14 amino acids. The V end lost 1 base, the J end lost 5 bases, and 11 bases lay between the germline ends. The CDR3 reads CASSLVGGQTEAFF. CDR3 DNA: TGTGCCAGCAGCTTAGTGGGGGGGCAGACTGAAGCTTTCTTT.

This chain links TRBV9 with TRBJ2-3; the match to TRBD2 covers 10 bases. CDR3 length: 16 residues. V trimming: 0 bases; J trimming: 2 bases; junction bases outside the gene matches: 3. In germline, CDR1 is SGDLS, CDR2 YYNGEE. The CDR3 DNA reads as TGTGCCAGCAGCGTAGGGACTAGCGGAAACACAGATACGCAGTATTTT. Translated, it gives CASSVGTSGNTDTQYF.

J is TRBJ2-7 and V is TRBV2; D gene unclear. The CDR3 consists of 14 residues. V lost 1 base, J lost 2 bases, and 9 bases lay in between. Germline V gene data show CDR1 as SNHLY and CDR2 as FYNNEI. CDR3 DNA sequence: TGTGCCAGCAGTGAAGTGGGGTTCCCCTACGAGCAGTACTTC. This gives the protein CASSEVGFPYEQYF.

The V gene is TRBV28, the J gene TRBJ2-3; 9 nucleotides line up with TRBD1. Germline CDR1 is MDHEN and CDR2 is SYDVKM. This CDR3 spans 17 amino acids. The trim removed 7 bases at V and 9 bases at J, leaving 20 bases unmatched. DNA of the CDR3: TGTGCCAGCACCACAAAACAGGGGGCCGGGGTTGGAGGCACGCAGTATTTT. This codes for CASTTKQGAGVGGTQYF.

The CDR3 sequence is CATRRLRGGEAGEQFF. The CDR3 DNA is TGTGCCACCAGGAGACTCAGGGGAGGAGAGGCAGGGGAGCAGTTCTTC. The V gene is TRBV15, the J gene TRBJ2-1, with D perhaps given as TRBD1 or TRBD2 (6 bases each). The CDR3 length is 16 residues. Trimming took off 6 bases at V and 10 bases at J, with 25 bases between the two ends. Per germline, CDR1 LNHNV and CDR2 YYDKDF (reference sequence).

V usage is TRBV7-1 and J usage is TRBJ1-2; TRBD1 agrees at 10 bases. TRBV7-1 falls under the ORF class, with uncertain function. Trimming at V came to 5 bases and at J to 2 bases, leaving 8 bases not matched to a gene. This CDR3 spans 16 amino acids. The CDR3 coding sequence is TGTGCCAGCAGCCCCCTGGGGGGACAGGGGAACTATGGCTACACCTTC. Translation gives CASSPLGGQGNYGYTF.

This rearrangement joins TRBV5-1 to TRBJ2-4; 9 bases agree with TRBD1. CDR3 length equals 15 residues. J was trimmed by 4 bases and V by 4 bases; bases with no gene match: 6. Per germline, CDR1 SGHRS and CDR2 YFSETQ. The CDR3 sequence is CASSPETGGKNIQYF. The CDR3 DNA reads as TGCGCCAGCAGCCCGGAGACAGGGGGGAAAAACATTCAGTACTTC. Together with reference TRBV5-1 and TRBJ2-4, the CDR3 gives the full variable domain: KAGVTQTPRYLIKTRGQQVTLSCSPISGHRSVSWYQQTPGQGLQFLFEYFSETQRNKGNFPGRFSGRQFSNSRSEMNVSTLELGDSALYLCASSPETGGKNIQYFGAGTRLSVL.

The chain combines TRBV27 with TRBJ2-2; tentatively, D is TRBD2 (5 bases). This CDR3 is 14 amino acids long. CDR1 and CDR2 (germline): MNHEY, SMNVEV (reference sequence). V was shortened by 7 bases and J by 2 bases, with 11 bases between the two germline ends. CDR3 sequence: CASTHGVNTGELFF. DNA of the CDR3: TGTGCCAGCACTCACGGGGTTAACACCGGGGAGCTGTTTTTT.

A single count supports this clone. The chain has TRBV29-1 and TRBJ1-2; D possibly corresponds to TRBD1 (5 bases). The germline V and J ends were trimmed by 6 bases and 4 bases, with 12 bases remaining between them. Per the germline V gene, CDR1 is SQVTM and CDR2 is ANQGSEA. The CDR3 extends over 12 amino acids. CDR3 protein: CSVDDSTYGYTF. CDR3 DNA sequence: TGCAGCGTGGATGACAGTACCTATGGCTACACCTTC.

The chain joins TRBV7-3 to TRBJ2-2, with 8 positions matching TRBD2. CDR1 is SGHTA and CDR2 is FQGTGA in the germline V gene. The CDR3 extends over 14 amino acids. The V segment lost 5 bases and the J segment 10 bases; nucleotides outside the gene matches: 9. The CDR3 sequence: CASSNSGVFEELFF. The DNA for the CDR3 is TGTGCCAGCAGCAATAGCGGGGTGTTCGAGGAGCTGTTTTTT.

The rearrangement joins TRBV5-4 to TRBJ2-7; TRBD1 aligns across 8 bases. J lost 3 bases, V lost 4 bases, and 6 bases had no gene match. There are 14 residues in the CDR3. Germline CDR1 SGHNT, CDR2 YYREEE (reference sequence). The CDR3 DNA sequence: TGTGCCAGCAGCGCGGAAACAGGGGGCTACGAGCAGTACTTC. It codes for CASSAETGGYEQYF.

This chain connects TRBV6-4 to TRBJ2-7; D uncertain. Germline V gene sequence: CDR1 MRHNA, CDR2 SNTAGT. V lost 7 bases and J 6 bases, leaving 13 bases between the germline ends. The CDR3 has 12 residues. The CDR3 here is CASNTSAREQYF. Here the CDR3 DNA reads TGTGCCAGCAATACGAGTGCACGCGAGCAGTACTTC.

The J gene is TRBJ2-7, the V gene TRBV5-6, with 7 bases matching TRBD2. The J segment lost 2 bases and the V segment lost 4 bases, leaving 6 bases of the junction unmatched. CDR1 and CDR2 (germline): SGHDT, YYEEEE. The CDR3 consists of 14 residues. The CDR3 nucleotides read TGTGCCAGCAGCCGCGGGAGCTGGGCCTACGAGCAGTACTTC. It translates to CASSRGSWAYEQYF.

This clone was detected once. The V and J genes are TRBV5-1 and TRBJ1-2; 9 positions match TRBD1. J lost 4 bases, V lost 0 bases, and 4 bases had no gene match. The CDR3 length is 15 residues. Germline loops: CDR1 SGHRS, CDR2 YFSETQ. The CDR3 spells CASSLEQGAFYGYTF. The CDR3 nucleotides are TGCGCCAGCAGCTTGGAACAGGGGGCATTCTATGGCTACACCTTC. The full variable domain, rest sourced from reference TRBV5-1 and TRBJ1-2, is KAGVTQTPRYLIKTRGQQVTLSCSPISGHRSVSWYQQTPGQGLQFLFEYFSETQRNKGNFPGRFSGRQFSNSRSEMNVSTLELGDSALYLCASSLEQGAFYGYTFGSGTRLTVV.

CDR3 nucleotide sequence: TGTGCCAGCAGCTTAGCGCCAAACTCGAGGGACAGGGGGAACAATCAGCCCCAGCATTTT. This sequence encodes CASSLAPNSRDRGNNQPQHF. The rearrangement joins TRBV7-8 to TRBJ1-5; 11 bases line up with TRBD1. The germline CDR1 and CDR2 sequences are SGHVS and FQNEAQ. The ends lost 0 bases at V and 3 bases at J; junction bases unmatched: 13. CDR3 size: 20 residues.

This chain connects TRBV7-9 to TRBJ1-4; D unresolved. Looked up from germline, CDR1 is SEHNR and CDR2 is FQNEAQ (reference sequence). Trimming took off 9 bases at V and 0 bases at J, with 14 bases between the two ends. CDR3 size: 15 residues. The CDR3 DNA reads as TGTGCCAGTGGGAGGCAGTCTGCAACTAATGAAAAACTGTTTTTT. Protein: CASGRQSATNEKLFF. The entire variable domain, with the rest obtained from reference TRBV7-9 and TRBJ1-4, is as follows: DTGVSQNPRHKITKRGQNVTFRCDPISEHNRLYWYRQTLGQGPEFLTYFQNEAQLEKSRLLSDRFSAERPKGSFSTLEIQRTEQGDSAMYLCASGRQSATNEKLFFGSGTQLSVL.

The V and J genes are TRBV5-1 and TRBJ1-4, with D perhaps matching TRBD1 (5 bases). Germline V gives CDR1 SGHRS, CDR2 YFSETQ. This CDR3 comprises 15 residues. V lost 0 bases and J 3 bases, leaving 9 bases between the germline ends. In DNA, the CDR3 is TGCGCCAGCAGCTTGGCCGGCAGGGCTAATGAAAAACTGTTTTTT. Its translation: CASSLAGRANEKLFF.

The genes are TRBV5-4 and TRBJ2-5; D ambiguous. This CDR3 is 12 amino acids long. The V and J ends lost 1 base and 5 bases respectively, with 6 bases between them. CDR1 and CDR2 (germline): SGHNT, YYREEE (reference sequence). The CDR3 reads CASSLFRETQYF. As DNA, the CDR3 is TGTGCCAGCAGCTTGTTTCGGGAGACCCAGTACTTC. Combining the CDR3 with reference TRBV5-4 and TRBJ2-5 gives the whole variable domain ETGVTQSPTHLIKTRGQQVTLRCSSQSGHNTVSWYQQALGQGPQFIFQYYREEENGRGNFPPRFSGLQFPNYSSELNVNALELDDSALYLCASSLFRETQYFGPGTRLLVL.